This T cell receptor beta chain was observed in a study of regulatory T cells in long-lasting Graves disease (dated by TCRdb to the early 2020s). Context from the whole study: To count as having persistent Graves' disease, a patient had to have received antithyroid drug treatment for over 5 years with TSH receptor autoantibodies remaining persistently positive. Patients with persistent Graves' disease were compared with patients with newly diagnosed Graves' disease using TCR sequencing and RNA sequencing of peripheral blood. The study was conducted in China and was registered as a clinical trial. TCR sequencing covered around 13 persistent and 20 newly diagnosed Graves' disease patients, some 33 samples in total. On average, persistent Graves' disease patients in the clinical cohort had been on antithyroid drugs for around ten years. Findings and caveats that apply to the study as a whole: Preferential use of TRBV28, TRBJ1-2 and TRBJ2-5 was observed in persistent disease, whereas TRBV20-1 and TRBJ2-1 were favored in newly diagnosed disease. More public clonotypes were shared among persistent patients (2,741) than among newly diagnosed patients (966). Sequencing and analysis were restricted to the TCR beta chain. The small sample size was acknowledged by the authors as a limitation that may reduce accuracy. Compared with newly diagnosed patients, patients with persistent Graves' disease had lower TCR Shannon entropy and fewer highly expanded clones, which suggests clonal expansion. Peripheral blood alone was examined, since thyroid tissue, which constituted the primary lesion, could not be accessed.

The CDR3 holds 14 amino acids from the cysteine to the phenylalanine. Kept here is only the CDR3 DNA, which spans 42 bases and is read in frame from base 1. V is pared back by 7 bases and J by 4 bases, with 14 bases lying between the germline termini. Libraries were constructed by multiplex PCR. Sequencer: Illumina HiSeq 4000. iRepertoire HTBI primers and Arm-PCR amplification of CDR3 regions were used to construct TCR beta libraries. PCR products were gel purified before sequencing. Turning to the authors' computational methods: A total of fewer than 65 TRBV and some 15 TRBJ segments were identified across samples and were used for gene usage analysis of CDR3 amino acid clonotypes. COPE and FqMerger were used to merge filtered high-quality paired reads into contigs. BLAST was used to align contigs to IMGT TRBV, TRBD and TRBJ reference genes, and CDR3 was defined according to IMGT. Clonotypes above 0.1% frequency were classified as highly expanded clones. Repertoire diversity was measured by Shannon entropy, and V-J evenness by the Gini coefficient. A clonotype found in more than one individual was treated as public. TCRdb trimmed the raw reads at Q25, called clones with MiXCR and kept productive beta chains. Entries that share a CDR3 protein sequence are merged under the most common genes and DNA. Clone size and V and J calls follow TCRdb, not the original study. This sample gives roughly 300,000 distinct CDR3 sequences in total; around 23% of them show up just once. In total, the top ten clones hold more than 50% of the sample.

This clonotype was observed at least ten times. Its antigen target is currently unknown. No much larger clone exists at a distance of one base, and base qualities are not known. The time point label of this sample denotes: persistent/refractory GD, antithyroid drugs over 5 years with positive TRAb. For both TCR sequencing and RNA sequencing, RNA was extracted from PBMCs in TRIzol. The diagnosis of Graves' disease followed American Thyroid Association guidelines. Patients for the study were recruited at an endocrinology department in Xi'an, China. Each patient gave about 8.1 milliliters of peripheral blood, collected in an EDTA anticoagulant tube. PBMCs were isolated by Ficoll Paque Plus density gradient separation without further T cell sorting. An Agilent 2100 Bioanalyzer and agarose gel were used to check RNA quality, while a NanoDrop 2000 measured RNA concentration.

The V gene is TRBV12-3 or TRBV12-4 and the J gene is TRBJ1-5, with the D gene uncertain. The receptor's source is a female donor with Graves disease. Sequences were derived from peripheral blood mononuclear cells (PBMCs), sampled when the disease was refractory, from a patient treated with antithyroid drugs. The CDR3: CASKPASRNQPQHF. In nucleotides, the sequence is TGTGCCAGCAAACCGGCCTCGAGGAATCAGCCCCAGCATTTT.